What follows describes a single T cell receptor (beta chain). Its target is unknown. Per the germline V gene, CDR1 is MNHEY and CDR2 is SVGAGI. V lost 2 bases and J lost 3; bases outside the gene matches: 6. The CDR3 runs 15 residues. Repertoires were generated with immunoSEQ multiplex PCR, while TCRdb's copy carries only in-frame clones and drops some. There are about 50,000 clones in the sample; around 89% occur only once, and less than 6.5% lies in the top ten. Relapse after autologous stem cell transplantation occurred in every patient, and brentuximab vedotin exposure varied. This specimen comes from a study of PD-1 blockade in classical Hodgkin lymphoma. Study context: Patients were administered nivolumab (3 mg/kg intravenously) every 2 weeks.

Study conclusions and caveats: CD4+ TCR diversity rose significantly by C4D1, and CD8+ TCR diversity did not.

The input for sequencing was peripheral blood mononuclear cells (PBMCs), taken before the second cycle of nivolumab. The origin of this receptor is a human donor with classical Hodgkin lymphoma. The chain joins TRBV6-5 to TRBJ1-1, with 7 bases that match TRBD1. The CDR3 spells CASSYGRGRHTEAFF. DNA of the CDR3: TGTGCCAGCAGTTACGGCAGGGGGAGGCACACTGAAGCTTTCTTT.